These T cell receptor beta chains were read from a single sample in a study of OX40 agonist ivuxolimab in advanced cancers. Using immunoSEQ multiplex PCR, the repertoire was profiled, and TCRdb retains in-frame clones only, with some absent. Among about 20,000 clones listed, roughly 80% were seen once. Sequencing was performed on CD4+ or CD8+ T cells sorted from blood, taken in a trial of the OX40 agonist ivuxolimab. These receptors all come from an adult with an advanced solid tumor such as melanoma, head and neck, liver or kidney cancer. Both conserved end residues are part of each CDR3. D genes are given only for firm matches. Clone size, where shown, is once, few, many, or a class for clones that have expanded.

d_call j_call v_call clone_size cdr3_nt cdr3_aa
TRBD2 TRBJ2-3 TRBV28 - TGTGCCAGCAGTTTATACGGCGGGAGCATGATAGATACGCAGTATTTT CASSLYGGSMIDTQYF
TRBD1 TRBJ2-7 TRBV30 - TGTGCCTGGAGGACAGGGTTCGCCTACGAGCAGTACTTC CAWRTGFAYEQYF
- TRBJ1-5 TRBV30 few TGTGCCTGGAGCCGCGGGACGGATAGCAATCAGCCCCAGCATTTT CAWSRGTDSNQPQHF
- TRBJ2-2 TRBV19 - TGTGCCAGTAGTATTACAGGGTCCGGGGAGCTGTTTTTT CASSITGSGELFF
- TRBJ2-5 TRBV19 - TGTGCCAGTGGGGAGTACGGGACCCAGTACTTC CASGEYGTQYF
- TRBJ1-1 TRBV7-2 - TGTGCCAGTTGGGACGTAAACACTGAAGCTTTCTTT CASWDVNTEAFF
- TRBJ2-3 TRBV4-3 - TGCGCCAGCAGCCAAGGCGCGTTCACAGATACGCAGTATTTT CASSQGAFTDTQYF
- TRBJ2-1 TRBV15 - TGTGCCACCAGCAGTTACGGATACAATGAGCAGTTCTTC CATSSYGYNEQFF
TRBD2 TRBJ2-1 TRBV4-1 many TGCGCCAGCAGTCCCACTAGCGGGCCCAAAAATGAGCAGTTCTTC CASSPTSGPKNEQFF
- TRBJ2-2 TRBV13 many TGTGCCAGCAGCTTAGGGGGAGTTGGAACCGGGGAGCTGTTTTTT CASSLGGVGTGELFF
TRBD1 TRBJ2-5 TRBV27 - TGTGCCAGCAGTTTAGACAGGGGGCAGACCCAGTACTTC CASSLDRGQTQYF
- TRBJ2-2 TRBV14 - TGTGCCAGCAGCCAAGTCCCCAGGAACTCCGCCACGAACACCGGGGAGCTGTTTTTT CASSQVPRNSATNTGELFF
TRBD2 TRBJ2-2 TRBV7-9 few TGTGCCAGCCTGTGGGACTACACGGGCACCGGGGAGCTGTTTTTT CASLWDYTGTGELFF
TRBD1 TRBJ2-7 TRBV29-1 - TGCAGCGTTGAAACAGGGGGAGGCTCCTACGAGCAGTACTTC CSVETGGGSYEQYF
- TRBJ2-3 TRBV7-2 - TGTGCCAGCAGCTCAAACACACTAGATACGCAGTATTTT CASSSNTLDTQYF
- TRBJ2-5 TRBV7-9 - TGTGCCAGCAGCCCGGAACTGGGGCCAGAGACCCAGTACTTC CASSPELGPETQYF
- TRBJ2-5 TRBV11-2 - TGTGCCAGCTCCGGGACGATAGCGTGGGGTCAAGAGACCCAGTACTTC CASSGTIAWGQETQYF
- TRBJ1-5 TRBV2 - TGTGCCAGCAGTGCTTGGATAGATAGCAATCAGCCCCAGCATTTT CASSAWIDSNQPQHF
- TRBJ2-7 TRBV15 once TGTGCCACCAGCAGAGATTGGGGACAAGACTACGAGCAGTACTTC CATSRDWGQDYEQYF
- TRBJ2-7 TRBV4-1 - TGCGCCAGCAGCCCACCAACCGGGACGGAGTACGAGCAGTACTTC CASSPPTGTEYEQYF
TRBD1 TRBJ2-7 TRBV27 once TGTGCCAGCAGTCAAACCGGGACAGGGGGCTTCTACGAGCAGTACTTC CASSQTGTGGFYEQYF
TRBD2 TRBJ2-5 TRBV2 once TGTGCCAGCAGCACCAATGGGCTTACCAGCGGGGAAGAGACCCAGTACTTC CASSTNGLTSGEETQYF
- TRBJ2-7 TRBV7-9 - TGTGCCAGCAGCTTATTAGACTCCTACGAGCAGTACTTC CASSLLDSYEQYF
TRBD1 TRBJ1-1 TRBV9 - TGTGCCAGCAGCGACGGGACAGGGTGGACTGAAGCTTTCTTT CASSDGTGWTEAFF
TRBD2 TRBJ2-1 TRBV18 - TGTGCCAGCTCATCTGACCAACTAGCGGGGGCCAGGGATGAGCAGTTCTTC CASSSDQLAGARDEQFF
- TRBJ1-1 TRBV19 - TGTGCCAGTAGCCTGCAGGGGATCGGGCCTGAAGCTTTCTTT CASSLQGIGPEAFF
TRBD1 TRBJ2-1 TRBV6-5 few TGTGCCAGCAGTCTCAGGGGGAATGGGGTCGATGAGCAGTTCTTC CASSLRGNGVDEQFF
TRBD1 TRBJ1-2 TRBV7-9 - TGTGCCAGCAGCCTCCGGACAGGAGACTATGGCTACACCTTC CASSLRTGDYGYTF
- TRBJ2-1 TRBV28 - TGTGCCAGCTCAAAGCGGGTGAGCTCCTACAATGAGCAGTTCTTC CASSKRVSSYNEQFF
TRBD2 TRBJ2-7 TRBV5-6 few TGTGCCAGCAGCTTGGGAGGCGGGAGCTCCTACGAGCAGTACTTC CASSLGGGSSYEQYF
TRBD1 TRBJ1-4 TRBV28 once TGTGCCAGCAGTTTAGTAGCAGGGGGCGCTGAAAAACTGTTTTTT CASSLVAGGAEKLFF
- TRBJ2-5 TRBV18 - TGTGCCAGCTCACCACCGTGGGGGCAGGAGACCCAGTACTTC CASSPPWGQETQYF
TRBD1 TRBJ1-2 TRBV11-2 - TGTGCCAGCACCTTCGGGACAGGAAACTATGGCTACACCTTC CASTFGTGNYGYTF
TRBD2 TRBJ2-7 TRBV27 - TGTGCCAGCAGTTACGGGACTAGGTCTGACGAGCAGTACTTC CASSYGTRSDEQYF
- TRBJ2-5 TRBV7-6 - TGTGCCAGCAGACACCGGCAGGGGACCCAGTACTTC CASRHRQGTQYF
TRBD2 TRBJ2-1 TRBV29-1 - TGCAGCGTTGGAGATGCGCGGGGGGGTAATCGATTCTTC CSVGDARGGNRFF
- TRBJ1-2 TRBV6-5 - TGTGCCAGCAGTCCAGGGGCGCGCGTCTATGGCTACACCTTC CASSPGARVYGYTF
- TRBJ2-3 TRBV7-9 - TGTGCCAGCAGCTTAGCGGGGGGCCCCCAAGATACGCAGTATTTT CASSLAGGPQDTQYF
TRBD1 TRBJ2-5 TRBV9 - TGTGCCAGCAGCATGACAGGGGACGAGACCCAGTACTTC CASSMTGDETQYF
- TRBJ2-3 TRBV27 - TGTGCCAGCAGTCCCTCCAGCGCTCGCACAGATACGCAGTATTTT CASSPSSARTDTQYF
- TRBJ2-7 TRBV10-2 - TGCGCCAGCAGTGAGTCGAGGCAGGGAAGGGAGTACTTC CASSESRQGREYF
- TRBJ2-1 TRBV19 - TGTGCCAGTAGTATATATGGCGGTAACTACAATGAGCAGTTCTTC CASSIYGGNYNEQFF
TRBD1 TRBJ1-1 TRBV9 - TGTGCCAGCAGCGAGACAGGGTCGACCACTGAAGCTTTCTTT CASSETGSTTEAFF
- TRBJ2-4 TRBV7-8 few TGTGCCAGCAGCTTAGAGGGAGGTGGGGGTGTTCAGTACTTC CASSLEGGGGVQYF
TRBD1 TRBJ2-7 TRBV29-1 - TGCAGCGCCCGGGACAGGGGACTCGAGCAGTACTTC CSARDRGLEQYF
- TRBJ1-1 TRBV28 once TGTGCCAGCAGTTTCAGGGTGGGGACTGAAGCTTTCTTT CASSFRVGTEAFF
- TRBJ2-7 TRBV27 - TGTGCCAGCAGTTCAACCGGGACAACCTACGAGCAGTACTTC CASSSTGTTYEQYF
- TRBJ2-3 TRBV21-1 - TGTGCCAGCACAGAACCGGGACTAGCGGGAGGGAGGTCAGATACGCAGTATTTT CASTEPGLAGGRSDTQYF